A selection of T cell receptor beta chains follows, all from one sample in a study of long-term antiretroviral therapy in people with HIV. This table comes from immunoSEQ multiplex PCR, and its TCRdb copy is limited to in-frame clones, with some not included. The sample carries over 10,000 clones, roughly 80% recorded once. Sequencing was performed on unsorted PBMCs, taken 0.8 years before starting antiretroviral therapy. These receptors were obtained from a woman between 40 and 55 years old with HIV. Both conserved end residues are part of each CDR3. Each record gives: D gene, J gene, V gene, clone size, CDR3 protein, CDR3 DNA. A D gene is named only where the DNA matches it firmly. Part of the rows lack a size; the others show once, few, many or a class for expanded clones.

>TRBD2|TRBJ2-7|TRBV7-9|.
CASSSGRAYEQYF
TGTGCCAGCAGCTCCGGGAGGGCCTACGAGCAGTACTTC
>.|TRBJ1-5|TRBV5-1|.
CASSLGGSSGSNQPQHF
TGCGCCAGCAGCTTGGGCGGTTCTAGTGGTAGCAATCAGCCCCAGCATTTT
>TRBD1|TRBJ2-5|TRBV28|.
CASSLTGASTQYF
TGTGCCAGCAGTCTCACAGGGGCATCGACCCAGTACTTC
>.|TRBJ2-1|TRBV7-8|.
CASSLVPHEQFF
TGTGCCAGCAGCTTAGTTCCCCATGAGCAGTTCTTC
>.|TRBJ1-1|TRBV14|.
CASSQGGSSKAFF
TGTGCCAGCAGCCAAGGTGGGTCGTCCAAGGCTTTCTTT
>TRBD2|TRBJ2-7|TRBV5-1|.
CASSGISGRKGGDEQYF
TGCGCCAGCAGCGGGATTAGCGGGAGGAAGGGCGGCGACGAGCAGTACTTC
>.|TRBJ2-4|TRBV18|.
CASSPGQLRNIQYF
TGTGCCAGCTCACCAGGACAGTTGCGAAACATTCAGTACTTC
>.|TRBJ1-2|TRBV6-6|once
CASRDQGNYGYTF
TGTGCCAGCCGTGATCAGGGTAACTATGGCTACACCTTC
>.|TRBJ2-7|TRBV11-2|.
CASSSKVLYEQYF
TGTGCCAGCAGTTCAAAGGTTCTCTACGAGCAGTACTTC
>.|TRBJ2-2|TRBV18|.
CASSPPGYQNTGELFF
TGTGCCAGCTCACCACCGGGGTATCAGAACACCGGGGAGCTGTTTTTT
>.|TRBJ1-4|TRBV28|.
CASSLLGDGEKLFF
TGTGCCAGCAGTTTATTAGGGGATGGAGAAAAACTGTTTTTT
>.|TRBJ2-7|TRBV7-9|.
CASSLVGAYEQYF
TGTGCCAGCAGCTTAGTTGGGGCCTACGAGCAGTACTTC
>TRBD2|TRBJ2-7|TRBV6-1|.
CASRATSGLAYEQYF
TGTGCCAGCAGGGCAACTAGCGGTCTTGCCTACGAGCAGTACTTC
>.|TRBJ2-1|TRBV4-3|.
CASTPGRSYNEQFF
TGCGCCAGCACCCCGGGGCGTTCCTACAATGAGCAGTTCTTC
>.|TRBJ1-1|TRBV6-1|once
CASSGIQGRGTEAFF
TGTGCCAGCAGTGGAATCCAGGGTAGGGGCACTGAAGCTTTCTTT
>.|TRBJ2-1|TRBV7-9|.
CASSLGAEEFEQFF
TGTGCCAGCAGCTTAGGAGCCGAAGAATTCGAGCAGTTCTTC
>.|TRBJ2-7|TRBV6-6|.
CASSYYGGSAPDEQYF
TGTGCCAGCAGTTACTACGGCGGGTCGGCCCCCGACGAGCAGTACTTC
>TRBD1|TRBJ1-1|TRBV30|.
CAWSTLRDSQAEAFF
TGTGCCTGGAGTACCTTAAGGGACAGCCAGGCTGAAGCTTTCTTT
>.|TRBJ2-3|TRBV5-1|.
CASSWGDSTDTQYF
TGCGCCAGCAGCTGGGGGGACAGCACAGATACGCAGTATTTT
>.|TRBJ2-2|TRBV19|.
CASSILLGPGELFF
TGTGCCAGTAGTATCCTCCTAGGGCCCGGGGAGCTGTTTTTT
>TRBD2|TRBJ2-3|TRBV27|.
CASSLRGLASRDTQYF
TGTGCCAGCAGTTTAAGGGGACTAGCTTCTCGCGATACGCAGTATTTT
>TRBD2|TRBJ2-7|TRBV29-1|.
CSVEGLAGDYEQYF
TGCAGCGTTGAGGGACTAGCGGGAGACTACGAGCAGTACTTC
>.|TRBJ2-7|TRBV9|.
CASSVLGGGDEQYF
TGTGCCAGCAGCGTATTGGGCGGTGGAGACGAGCAGTACTTC
>.|TRBJ1-2|TRBV14|.
CASSQARGYGYTF
TGTGCCAGCAGCCAAGCCAGGGGCTATGGCTACACCTTC
>.|TRBJ2-7|TRBV7-9|.
CASSLVPHIYEQYF
TGTGCCAGCAGCTTAGTCCCCCACATCTACGAGCAGTACTTC
>.|TRBJ1-5|TRBV5-6|.
CASSFGDQPQHF
TGTGCCAGCAGCTTCGGGGATCAGCCCCAGCATTTT
>.|TRBJ2-7|TRBV28|.
CASSPSSYEQYF
TGTGCCAGCAGCCCCAGCTCCTACGAGCAGTACTTC
>TRBD2|TRBJ2-2|TRBV9|.
CASSLGSSGTTGELFF
TGTGCCAGCAGCCTGGGTAGTAGCGGGACGACCGGGGAGCTGTTTTTT
>TRBD2|TRBJ2-3|TRBV18|.
CASSPVAGATDTQYF
TGTGCCAGCTCACCTGTAGCGGGAGCCACAGATACGCAGTATTTT
>.|TRBJ2-7|TRBV7-9|few
CASEQSSYEQYF
TGTGCCAGCGAACAGAGCTCCTACGAGCAGTACTTC
>.|TRBJ1-1|TRBV29-1|once
CSVRKTAQPPNAEAFF
TGCAGCGTTCGAAAGACCGCACAACCCCCGAACGCTGAAGCTTTCTTT
>.|TRBJ1-4|TRBV28|.
CASSQGTNEKLFF
TGTGCCAGCAGCCAGGGTACTAATGAAAAACTGTTTTTT
>TRBD2|TRBJ2-7|TRBV7-2|.
CASSRGLAGAREQYF
TGTGCCAGCAGCCGGGGACTAGCGGGAGCTCGAGAGCAGTACTTC
>.|TRBJ1-5|TRBV28|few
CASSTLDSQPVGFGQPQHF
TGTGCCAGCAGCACCCTGGACAGTCAACCCGTCGGGTTTGGTCAGCCCCAGCATTTT
>.|TRBJ1-1|TRBV5-1|.
CASSPGLGDDTEAFF
TGCGCCAGCAGCCCCGGCTTAGGGGATGACACTGAAGCTTTCTTT
>TRBD2|TRBJ2-7|TRBV4-2|.
CASSQEGLAASEQYF
TGTGCCAGCAGCCAAGAAGGTCTAGCGGCAAGCGAGCAGTACTTC
>TRBD1|TRBJ2-7|TRBV6-1|.
CAISELAGTGSNEQYF
TGTGCCATCAGTGAGTTGGCCGGGACAGGGTCCAACGAGCAGTACTTC
>.|TRBJ2-7|TRBV15|.
CATSSLSWTEYEQYF
TGTGCCACCAGCAGTCTAAGCTGGACCGAGTACGAGCAGTACTTC
>.|TRBJ2-7|TRBV28|.
CASSPTLVTYEQYF
TGTGCCAGCAGTCCCACTTTGGTTACCTACGAGCAGTACTTC
>.|TRBJ2-1|TRBV28|.
CASMGAEQLNEQFF
TGTGCCAGTATGGGGGCGGAGCAGCTCAATGAGCAGTTCTTC
>.|TRBJ2-4|TRBV5-1|.
CASSFENIQYF
TGCGCCAGCAGCTTCGAAAACATTCAGTACTTC
>TRBD2|TRBJ2-7|TRBV27|medium-sized
CASSLSSPASGSYEQYF
TGTGCCAGCAGTTTATCCTCGCCAGCTAGCGGGAGCTACGAGCAGTACTTC
>TRBD1|TRBJ1-1|TRBV7-2|few
CASSLADRGTTEAFF
TGTGCCAGCAGCTTAGCGGACAGGGGGACCACTGAAGCTTTCTTT
>.|TRBJ2-1|TRBV27|.
CASRLAGEGFYNEQFF
TGTGCCAGCAGACTGGCAGGGGAAGGCTTCTACAATGAGCAGTTCTTC
>.|TRBJ1-5|TRBV4-2|few
CASSHHRDSNQPQHF
TGTGCCAGCAGCCACCACAGGGATAGCAATCAGCCCCAGCATTTT
>.|TRBJ2-5|TRBV29-1|.
CSVVGANKETQYF
TGCAGCGTTGTGGGGGCCAATAAAGAGACCCAGTACTTC
>.|TRBJ1-3|TRBV28|.
CASSPRLGWSSGNTIYF
TGTGCCAGCAGCCCACGGTTGGGATGGAGCTCTGGAAACACCATATATTTT
>.|TRBJ2-2|TRBV7-9|.
CASSTYDGELFF
TGTGCCAGCAGCACGTACGACGGGGAGCTGTTTTTT
>.|TRBJ2-7|TRBV27|few
CASSLGGRQYF
TGTGCCAGCAGTTTAGGAGGGAGGCAGTACTTC